The T cell receptor beta chain under discussion was sequenced for a study of T cell repertoires in cytomegalovirus infection (dated by TCRdb to about 2019). The study in broad terms: Donor HLA type was relevant to the analysis, as public TCR beta signatures indicated carriage of CMV infection together with the matching HLA type.

The full study reports these points: Carriers of CMV infection plus the relevant HLA type were discriminated by the cumulative frequency of public TCR beta family members in the study cohort and in an independent approximately 360-donor cohort. The ex vivo response was dominated by HLA-C-restricted CMV-specific TCR beta clonotypes, and the single most frequent clonotype in two of eight donors was supplied by these HLA-C-restricted clonotypes.

V is cut back by 6 bases and J by 1 base, with 7 bases in the junction unmatched. The CDR3 goes from the cysteine to the phenylalanine over 15 residues. Only the CDR3 region is kept as DNA, spanning 45 bases read in frame from base 1. Reading the germline V gene gives CDR1 MNHEY and CDR2 SVGEGT. Turning to this clonotype: Its target antigen remains unknown. No base quality values were provided; no much bigger clone lies one nucleotide off.

The data were produced on an Illumina HiSeq 1500. TCRdb cleaned the public reads at Q25 with fastp, built clones with MiXCR and kept in-frame beta chains. Rows are combined by CDR3 protein, so each entry shows the most common genes and DNA. For this sample the table gives about 530,000 distinct CDR3 sequences, of which about 25% were detected only once. The ten largest account for approximately 13% of the sample. The rearrangement joined TRBV6-2 or TRBV6-3 to TRBJ2-3; 7 bases in the middle match TRBD1. This receptor was identified in a human donor in good health (CMV status not recorded). Some clones in this sample may be carry-over from other donors' samples. Specimen: PBMCs. The nucleotide sequence reads TGTGCCAGCAGACCTCAAACAGGGGGCACAGATACGCAGTATTTT. It codes for CASRPQTGGTDTQYF.